This entry is about one TCR beta chain. The data are from a study of control samples from healthy donors and cancer patients. The CDR3 spans 15 residues. Trimming pared 6 bases from V and 10 bases from J, leaving 19 bases between. Germline values: CDR1 ENHRY, CDR2 SYGVKD. Using immunoSEQ multiplex PCR, the repertoire was profiled, and TCRdb retains in-frame clones only, with some absent. Of roughly 120,000 clones listed, roughly 94% were seen once; the top ten hold 3.6%. Sequencing was carried out using blood. The chain has TRBV10-3 and TRBJ1-6; maybe TRBD1 (5 bases). The sequence derives from a man aged 25-45 years in good health. The CDR3 spells CAISPHRSLSSPLHF. The CDR3 DNA reads as TGTGCCATCAGCCCCCACAGGTCCCTCAGCTCACCCCTCCACTTT.